This T cell receptor (beta chain) was retrieved from a study of shared clonotypes between healthy human individuals. Study observations and caveats: Owing to a small donor count, the genetic and exposure-history diversity represented was limited. Some clonotypes were shared by all four sorted-subset donors, while others were not shared. The non-shared ones had lower generation probabilities than the shared ones.

A word on this clone: Antigen: not known.

Trimming stripped 3 bases from V and 9 bases from J, with 15 bases between. The CDR3 length is 14 residues. CDR1 and CDR2 (germline): MNHEY, SMNVEV (reference sequence). At the deep level, the assay was run. Assay used: immunoSEQ multiplex PCR; TCRdb lists only in-frame clones, some missing. The sample includes around 1.9 million clones, around 93% of them seen just once. Positive CCR7 selection of CD45RO-negative cells yielded the naive CD8 cells, and terminally differentiated effector memory CD45RA+ cells were excluded. All donors were Caucasian adults living in Nashville, Tennessee. Input material: naive CD8+ T cells from PBMCs. The clonotype comes from a man between 18 and 29 years old in good health. Some clones in this sample may be carry-over from other donors' samples. The rearrangement joins TRBV27 to TRBJ2-1; weak D call: TRBD2 (6 bases). The CDR3 region is CASSFRDSSSEQFF. CDR3 nucleotides: TGTGCCAGCAGTTTTCGGGACTCCTCAAGTGAGCAGTTCTTC.